A few counts support the clone carrying this T cell receptor (beta chain). Its antigen is still unknown. This sample includes further DNA sequences coding for the same CDR3. RNA was isolated and reverse transcribed to cDNA, the sequencing template. The table came from immunoSEQ multiplex PCR; TCRdb's copy has only in-frame clones and leaves some out. The sample contains under 200,000 clones, about 71% of which appear only once. The data stem from a study of CD8+ T cells in alopecia areata. On the study more broadly: Treated patients swallowed 5 to 10 mg of oral tofacitinib twice daily. The duration of tofacitinib was 6 to 18 months, with 6 months off drug afterward. Whole-study findings and limits: Only a single nonresponder existed, so baseline CD8+ expansion links stay unclear.

Described treatment: oral pan-JAK inhibitor, 5-10 mg twice daily. Sorted populations comprised CD4+ and CD8+ T cells obtained from PBMCs. The CDR3 runs 11 residues. Trimming took 1 base from V and 8 from J, leaving 3 bases between them. Germline values: CDR1 SNHLY, CDR2 FYNNEI. This clonotype was obtained from a human donor with alopecia areata. This rearrangement joins TRBV2 to TRBJ2-1, with D uncertain. The sequences come from CD4+ T cells sorted from blood, collected at week 4, from a patient treated with tofacitinib. As DNA, the CDR3 is TGTGCCAGCAGTGAAGGCGATGAGCAGTTCTTC. This encodes CASSEGDEQFF.